What follows are 32 T cell receptor beta chains derived from one specimen sequenced in a study of cytomegalovirus exposure and HLA in healthy donors. PCR used 60 Vbeta primers and 13 Jbeta primers. Clones were sequenced by immunoSEQ multiplex PCR, and TCRdb holds only the in-frame ones, with some missing. Here the sample spans approximately 190,000 clones, around 88% being singletons. Sequenced material: PBMCs. The receptors were gathered from a man aged 35-49 years in good health and CMV-seropositive.

The chain has TRBV5-4 and TRBJ2-7; 12 bases agree with TRBD2. Germline values: CDR1 SGHNT, CDR2 YYREEE (reference sequence). This CDR3 contains 15 residues. J was trimmed by 2 bases and V by 3 bases; bases with no gene match: 3. The CDR3 reads CASSSGLAGTYEQYF. The CDR3 DNA is TGTGCCAGCAGCTCGGGACTAGCGGGCACCTACGAGCAGTACTTC.

The chain has TRBV18 and TRBJ1-1, with D maybe TRBD1 (5 bases). The CDR3 length is 14 residues. V was pared by 4 bases and J by 1 base, with 10 bases between. In germline, CDR1 is KGHSH, CDR2 LQKENI. The CDR3 loop reads CASSLRAGNTEAFF. In DNA form, the CDR3 reads TGTGCCAGCTCACTCAGGGCAGGGAACACTGAAGCTTTCTTT. The full variable domain, in which reference TRBV18 and TRBJ1-1 provide the parts outside the CDR3, is NAGVMQNPRHLVRRRGQEARLRCSPMKGHSHVYWYRQLPEEGLKFMVYLQKENIIDESGMPKERFSAEFPKEGPSILRIQQVVRGDSAAYFCASSLRAGNTEAFFGQGTRLTVV.

The count of this clone is one. The V and J genes are TRBV27 and TRBJ2-2, with 8 bases identical to TRBD2. This CDR3 spans 16 amino acids. Per the germline V gene, CDR1 is MNHEY and CDR2 is SMNVEV (reference sequence). With V trimmed by 7 bases and J by 7 bases, 14 bases remained unmatched. As DNA, the CDR3 is TGTGCCAGCAAGAAGCAAGCGGGAGAGGGGGTCGGGGAGCTGTTTTTT. The encoded protein is CASKKQAGEGVGELFF.

V is TRBV9 and J is TRBJ1-1; 9 bases agree with TRBD1. The CDR3 is 17 residues long. Germline values: CDR1 SGDLS, CDR2 YYNGEE. V gave up 3 bases and J gave up 0 bases; unmatched junction bases: 9. CDR3 nucleotide sequence: TGTGCCAGCAGCGAGGGGGAGGACAGGGGCCTGAACACTGAAGCTTTCTTT. Translating gives CASSEGEDRGLNTEAFF.

V and J are TRBV27 and TRBJ2-1, with 9 positions matching TRBD2. Germline V CDR1 and CDR2: MNHEY, SMNVEV (reference sequence). Trimming cost V 2 bases and J 8 bases; bases outside gene matches: 4. CDR3 size: 14 residues. The CDR3 loop is CASSLAGGPDEQFF. CDR3 nucleotides: TGTGCCAGCAGTTTAGCGGGAGGGCCGGATGAGCAGTTCTTC.

The chain recombines TRBV13 with TRBJ1-2, with TRBD1 matching over 7 bases. With 2 bases clipped from V and 7 bases from J, the junction kept 10 bases outside the gene matches. Germline-derived CDR1 and CDR2 are PRHDT and FYEKMQ (reference sequence). This CDR3 region has 15 residues. This CDR3 is CASSLRVRGMSGYTF. In DNA form, the CDR3 reads TGTGCCAGCAGCTTACGGGTCAGGGGGATGAGTGGCTACACCTTC.

The chain has TRBV9 and TRBJ2-1; the D gene is possibly TRBD2 (5 bases). This CDR3 contains 13 residues. Trimming pared 4 bases from V and 11 bases from J, leaving 16 bases between. Germline loops: CDR1 SGDLS, CDR2 YYNGEE. The CDR3 here is CASSRSRTGKQFF. CDR3 DNA sequence: TGTGCCAGCAGCCGTAGCCGGACTGGGAAGCAGTTCTTC.

This clone was counted a few times. V gene TRBV5-1 combines with J gene TRBJ1-5; 7 bases line up with TRBD1. Germline assignment: CDR1 SGHRS and CDR2 YFSETQ. There are 16 residues in the CDR3. The J segment lost 2 bases and the V segment lost 0 bases, leaving 5 bases of the junction unmatched. The CDR3 DNA reads TGCGCCAGCAGCTTGGAAGGGGGCGTAGGCAATCAGCCCCAGCATTTT. It translates to CASSLEGGVGNQPQHF.

The chain couples TRBV5-6 to TRBJ1-2, with D maybe TRBD1 (6 bases). V lost 4 bases and J 3 bases, leaving 19 bases between the germline ends. Germline V gene sequence: CDR1 SGHDT, CDR2 YYEEEE. This CDR3 comprises 16 residues. The CDR3 loop is CASSPPLRTAHYGYTF. For the CDR3, the DNA is TGTGCCAGCAGCCCCCCGCTAAGGACAGCCCACTATGGCTACACCTTC.

This sequence joins TRBV9 and TRBJ2-3, with D perhaps TRBD1 (6 bases). V was pared by 3 bases and J by 3 bases, with 11 bases between. Per germline, CDR1 SGDLS and CDR2 YYNGEE. CDR3 length equals 14 residues. The CDR3 loop is CASSAHRVTDTQYF. CDR3 nucleotide sequence: TGTGCCAGCAGCGCCCACAGGGTTACAGATACGCAGTATTTT.

This chain links TRBV5-6 with TRBJ2-5, with TRBD2 matching over 10 bases. The trim removed 3 bases at V and 4 bases at J, leaving 6 bases unmatched. CDR3 size: 15 residues. Germline V lookup: CDR1 SGHDT, CDR2 YYEEEE. CDR3 nucleotide sequence: TGTGCCAGCAGCTCGGCTAGCGGGAGAGGAGAGACCCAGTACTTC. Amino acids: CASSSASGRGETQYF.

The chain employs TRBV28 and TRBJ2-7; TRBD1 aligns across 10 bases. This CDR3 comprises 13 residues. Germline CDR1 reads MDHEN; CDR2 reads SYDVKM. Losses at the gene ends were 8 bases for V and 3 bases for J; bases not matched to a gene: 4. The chain's CDR3 is CASSGQGNYEQYF. Written as DNA, the CDR3 is TGTGCCAGCTCGGGACAGGGGAACTACGAGCAGTACTTC.

The chain is built from TRBV9 and TRBJ1-3; D remains ambiguous. Per germline, CDR1 SGDLS and CDR2 YYNGEE. CDR3 length equals 18 residues. The V end was cut by 4 bases, the J end by 2 bases, with 22 bases between. The CDR3 is CASSPLGGSRKTGNTIYF. CDR3 sequence (DNA): TGTGCCAGCAGCCCATTGGGTGGGAGTCGAAAGACTGGAAACACCATATATTTT.

The chain recombines TRBV5-1 with TRBJ1-3; a weak D match, TRBD1 (6 bases). Trimming took off 0 bases at V and 0 bases at J, with 7 bases between the two ends. In germline, CDR1 is SGHRS, CDR2 YFSETQ. The CDR3 sequence is 15 residues long. CDR3 bases: TGCGCCAGCAGCTTGGCAGGGGCCTCTGGAAACACCATATATTTT. Residues: CASSLAGASGNTIYF. The entire variable domain, with the rest obtained from reference TRBV5-1 and TRBJ1-3, is as follows: KAGVTQTPRYLIKTRGQQVTLSCSPISGHRSVSWYQQTPGQGLQFLFEYFSETQRNKGNFPGRFSGRQFSNSRSEMNVSTLELGDSALYLCASSLAGASGNTIYFGEGSWLTVV.

The sample holds one count of this clone. This chain joins TRBV18 and TRBJ2-4, with D maybe TRBD1 (5 bases). CDR1 KGHSH and CDR2 LQKENI come from the germline V gene. V was pared by 3 bases and J by 11 bases, with 14 bases between. The CDR3 consists of 13 residues. The CDR3 region is CASSPVSGLLQYF. CDR3 nucleotide sequence: TGTGCCAGCTCACCGGTCTCAGGGTTGCTTCAGTACTTC.

This chain links TRBV28 with TRBJ2-7; the match to TRBD1 covers 8 bases. The CDR3 has 14 amino acids. The V and J ends lost 4 bases and 1 base, in that order; junction bases with no gene match: 3. Germline-derived CDR1 and CDR2 are MDHEN and SYDVKM. The CDR3: CASSSGQASYEQYF. CDR3 in DNA: TGTGCCAGCAGTTCGGGACAGGCGTCCTACGAGCAGTACTTC.

This clone has only a few counts. CDR3 residues: CTSSQVNGGEDTGELFF. CDR3 nucleotides: TGCACCAGCAGCCAAGTCAACGGGGGGGAGGACACCGGGGAGCTGTTTTTT. The V gene is TRBV1, the J gene TRBJ2-2; the D call of TRBD2 is as the table states it, not checked on the DNA. TRBV1 is a documented pseudogene. The CDR3 covers 17 residues.

This chain uses TRBV9 with TRBJ1-1, with a tentative D call TRBD1 (5 bases). Germline CDR1 and CDR2: SGDLS and YYNGEE. The CDR3 is made up of 14 amino acids. Trimming removed 4 bases from V and 6 bases from J, with 16 bases in between. The CDR3 DNA is TGTGCCAGCAGCCTCAAAGGGGTTTCGGCTGAAGCTTTCTTT. This codes for CASSLKGVSAEAFF.

The V and J genes are TRBV4-2 and TRBJ1-2; the D gene is possibly TRBD1 (5 bases). The CDR3 runs to 15 residues. Deletions cut 3 bases from V and 3 bases from J, with 14 bases between. CDR1 LGHNA and CDR2 YNFKEQ come from the germline V gene. CDR3 nucleotides: TGTGCCAGCAGCCAGCCCGGGGGGGATGACTATGGCTACACCTTC. Translating it yields CASSQPGGDDYGYTF.

V gene TRBV5-1 combines with J gene TRBJ2-1; 8 bases fit TRBD1. The V gene end was trimmed by 1 base and the J gene end by 10 bases; junction bases not matched to a gene: 10. This CDR3 has 15 amino acids. Per germline, CDR1 SGHRS and CDR2 YFSETQ. CDR3 bases: TGCGCCAGCAGCTTGAGGCAGGGTGGGGACAGGGAGCAGTTCTTC. Amino acid sequence: CASSLRQGGDREQFF.

This clone was seen just once. The chain recombines TRBV2 with TRBJ1-3, with D possibly being TRBD1 (5 bases). V lost 8 bases, J lost 0 bases, and 11 bases lay in between. Germline values: CDR1 SNHLY, CDR2 FYNNEI. This CDR3 is built from 14 residues. The CDR3 DNA follows: TGTGCCAGCTGGGACTATCGCTCTGGAAACACCATATATTTT. Its translation: CASWDYRSGNTIYF.

The count of this clone is one. This chain links TRBV5-1 with TRBJ2-3; TRBD2 matches 7 bases. This CDR3 region has 16 residues. Germline V gene sequence: CDR1 SGHRS, CDR2 YFSETQ. After removal of 2 bases from V and 3 bases from J, the junction contained 9 bases not matched to a gene. The CDR3 protein is CASSFGGGPQTDTQYF. The CDR3 DNA is TGCGCCAGCAGCTTTGGGGGGGGACCTCAAACAGATACGCAGTATTTT.

This rearrangement joins TRBV6-1 to TRBJ2-7, with TRBD1 as a possible D gene (6 bases). CDR1 MNHNS and CDR2 SASEGT come from the germline V gene. The CDR3 length is 14 residues. Trimming removed 8 bases at V and 0 bases at J, with 14 bases between. CDR3: CASVGQPSSYEQYF. CDR3 bases: TGTGCCAGCGTAGGACAGCCTTCCTCCTACGAGCAGTACTTC.

This chain joins TRBV6-1 and TRBJ1-2; tentatively, D is TRBD1 (5 bases). Trimming took 3 bases from V and 1 from J, leaving 15 bases between them. The germline gives CDR1 MNHNS, CDR2 SASEGT. CDR3 size: 16 residues. The CDR3 is CASSDSGGFRNYGYTF. The DNA for the CDR3 is TGTGCCAGCAGTGATTCCGGGGGATTCCGTAACTATGGCTACACCTTC.

As regards this clone: Other DNA sequences in the sample encode the same CDR3. This chain uses TRBV15 with TRBJ2-1; D is uncertain. The CDR3 is 13 amino acids. The germline gives CDR1 LNHNV, CDR2 YYDKDF (reference sequence). The V end lost 0 bases, the J end lost 7 bases, and 7 bases lay between the germline ends. CDR3: CATSRDLVNEQFF. The CDR3 nucleotides read TGTGCCACCAGCAGAGATCTAGTGAATGAGCAGTTCTTC.

J is TRBJ1-5 and V is TRBV6-6; D is uncertain. The V and J ends lost 5 bases and 3 bases respectively, with 5 bases between them. The germline gives CDR1 MNHNY, CDR2 SVGAGI (reference sequence). CDR3 length equals 12 residues. The CDR3 loop is CASSPYNQPQHF. CDR3 DNA: TGTGCCAGCAGTCCCTACAATCAGCCCCAGCATTTT.

The chain has TRBV11-2 and TRBJ2-5; TRBD1 agrees at 8 bases. The CDR3 is made up of 17 amino acids. Germline trimming cut 1 base from V and 2 bases from J; bases unmatched to any gene: 9. Per the germline V gene, CDR1 is SGHAT and CDR2 is FQNNGV. As DNA, the CDR3 is TGTGCCAGCAGCTTAGTGGTCTCCACAGGGGGACAAGAGACCCAGTACTTC. It yields the protein CASSLVVSTGGQETQYF.

V is TRBV6-6 and J is TRBJ2-3; 7 bases agree with TRBD1. CDR1 is MNHNY and CDR2 is SVGAGI in the germline V gene (reference sequence). The CDR3 is made up of 14 amino acids. V trimming: 4 bases; J trimming: 2 bases; junction bases outside the gene matches: 3. The CDR3 DNA sequence: TGTGCCAGCAGTTCTACAGGGGTCACAGATACGCAGTATTTT. It encodes CASSSTGVTDTQYF.

The chain recombines TRBV6-1 with TRBJ1-4; D is perhaps TRBD1 (5 bases). V lost 4 bases and J lost 10, with 22 bases in between. Per germline, CDR1 MNHNS and CDR2 SASEGT. CDR3 size: 16 residues. This CDR3 is CASSAPRGEGRGKLFF. As DNA, the CDR3 is TGTGCCAGCAGTGCCCCTCGGGGGGAGGGACGGGGAAAACTGTTTTTT.

The chain links TRBV5-1 to TRBJ1-6, with TRBD1 matching over 12 bases. After removal of 0 bases from V and 3 bases from J, the junction contained 4 bases not matched to a gene. The CDR3 is 18 amino acids. The V gene's germline CDR1 is SGHRS and CDR2 YFSETQ. The CDR3 here is CASSLEGQGAFYNSPLHF. The DNA of the CDR3 is TGCGCCAGCAGCTTGGAGGGACAGGGGGCATTCTATAATTCACCCCTCCACTTT.

V and J are TRBV7-8 and TRBJ1-1; D is ambiguous. Between the trimmed V and J ends, which lost 1 base and 4 bases, there was a span of 10 bases. The CDR3 length is 14 residues. The germline gives CDR1 SGHVS, CDR2 FQNEAQ. CDR3 loop: CASSLVRGTTEAFF. The CDR3 DNA is TGTGCCAGCAGCTTAGTTCGGGGAACCACTGAAGCTTTCTTT.

V gene TRBV4-1 combines with J gene TRBJ1-5; D is unclear. V was cut by 5 bases and J by 3 bases, with 5 bases left in between. This CDR3 region has 12 residues. Germline V gene sequence: CDR1 MGHRA, CDR2 YSYEKL. The CDR3 region is CASSGPNQPQHF. The DNA of the CDR3 is TGCGCCAGCAGCGGGCCCAATCAGCCCCAGCATTTT.